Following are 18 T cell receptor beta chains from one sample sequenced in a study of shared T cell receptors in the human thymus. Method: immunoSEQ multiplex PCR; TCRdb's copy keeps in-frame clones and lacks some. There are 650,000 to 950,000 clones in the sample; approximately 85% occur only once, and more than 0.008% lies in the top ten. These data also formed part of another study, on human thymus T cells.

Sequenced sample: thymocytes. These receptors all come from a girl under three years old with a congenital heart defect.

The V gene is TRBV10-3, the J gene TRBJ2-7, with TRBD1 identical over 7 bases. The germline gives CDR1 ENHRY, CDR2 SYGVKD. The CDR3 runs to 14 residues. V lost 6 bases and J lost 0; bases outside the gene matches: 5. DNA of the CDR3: TGTGCCATCAGCGGGGACAGAAGCTCCTACGAGCAGTACTTC. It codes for CAISGDRSSYEQYF.

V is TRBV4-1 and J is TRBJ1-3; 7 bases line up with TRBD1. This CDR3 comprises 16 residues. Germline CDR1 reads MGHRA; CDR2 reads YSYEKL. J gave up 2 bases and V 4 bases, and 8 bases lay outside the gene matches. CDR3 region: CASSLPGDRTGNTIYF. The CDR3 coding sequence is TGCGCCAGCAGCCTTCCAGGGGACAGAACTGGAAACACCATATATTTT.

The DNA of the CDR3 is TGTGCCAGCTCACCCCCCAGCGGGGGGCCGTACAATGAGCAGTTCTTC. It specifies CASSPPSGGPYNEQFF. This chain uses TRBV18 with TRBJ2-1; 9 bases are a match to TRBD2. This CDR3 region has 16 residues. In germline, CDR1 is KGHSH, CDR2 LQKENI. V was pared by 3 bases and J by 4 bases, with 7 bases of the junction left unmatched.

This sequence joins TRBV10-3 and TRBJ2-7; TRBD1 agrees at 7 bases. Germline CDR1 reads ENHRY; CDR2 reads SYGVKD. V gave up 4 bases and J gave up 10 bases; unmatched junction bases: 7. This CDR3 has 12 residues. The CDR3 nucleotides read TGTGCCATCAGTGGCCGGGACAGCCCCCAGTACTTC. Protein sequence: CAISGRDSPQYF.

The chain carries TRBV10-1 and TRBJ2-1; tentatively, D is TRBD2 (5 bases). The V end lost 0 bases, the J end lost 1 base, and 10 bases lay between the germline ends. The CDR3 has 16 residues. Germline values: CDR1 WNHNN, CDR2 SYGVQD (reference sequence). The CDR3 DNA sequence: TGCGCCAGCAGTGAGTCACTCAGGACTTCCTACAATGAGCAGTTCTTC. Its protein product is CASSESLRTSYNEQFF.

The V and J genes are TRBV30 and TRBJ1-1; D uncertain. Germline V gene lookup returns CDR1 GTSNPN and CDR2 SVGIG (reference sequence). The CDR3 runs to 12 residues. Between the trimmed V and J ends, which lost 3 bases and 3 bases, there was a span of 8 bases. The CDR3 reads CAWRGVDTEAFF. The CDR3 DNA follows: TGTGCCTGGAGGGGCGTGGACACTGAAGCTTTCTTT.

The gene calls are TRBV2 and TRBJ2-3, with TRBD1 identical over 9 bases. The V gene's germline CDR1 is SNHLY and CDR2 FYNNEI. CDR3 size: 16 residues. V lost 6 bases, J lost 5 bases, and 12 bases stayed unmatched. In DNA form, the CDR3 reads TGTGCCAGCAGAGACAGGGGGTTGGTAACTATAGATACGCAGTATTTT. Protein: CASRDRGLVTIDTQYF.

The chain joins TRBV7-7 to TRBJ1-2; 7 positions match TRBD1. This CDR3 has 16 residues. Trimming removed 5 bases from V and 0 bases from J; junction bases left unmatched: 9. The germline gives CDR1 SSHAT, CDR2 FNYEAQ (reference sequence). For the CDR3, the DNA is TGTGCCAGCAGCCGGGGACAGCCCTGTACTAACTATGGCTACACCTTC. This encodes CASSRGQPCTNYGYTF.

The CDR3 DNA reads as TGCGCCAGCAGCCAAAAACTAGCGGGGGAAAACTACCGAAGCACAGATACGCAGTATTTT. Its protein is CASSQKLAGENYRSTDTQYF. The chain combines TRBV4-3 with TRBJ2-3; TRBD2 agrees at 11 bases. The trim removed 2 bases at V and 0 bases at J, leaving 13 bases unmatched. Per the germline V gene, CDR1 is LGHNA and CDR2 is YSLEER. The CDR3 has 20 residues.

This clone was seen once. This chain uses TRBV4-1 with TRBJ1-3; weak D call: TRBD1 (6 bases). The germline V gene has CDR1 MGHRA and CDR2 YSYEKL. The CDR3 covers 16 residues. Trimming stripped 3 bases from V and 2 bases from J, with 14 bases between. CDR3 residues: CASSQVNREAGNTIYF. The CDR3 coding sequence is TGCGCCAGCAGCCAGGTAAACAGGGAAGCTGGAAACACCATATATTTT.

CDR3 sequence: CASSTSDSFEQFF. The CDR3 DNA follows: TGTGCCAGTAGTACATCAGACAGTTTTGAGCAGTTCTTC. The chain joins TRBV19 to TRBJ2-1; D possibly corresponds to TRBD1 (5 bases). Germline CDR1 reads LNHDA; CDR2 reads SQIVND (reference sequence). This CDR3 spans 13 amino acids. V lost 4 bases, J lost 9 bases, and 13 bases lay in between.

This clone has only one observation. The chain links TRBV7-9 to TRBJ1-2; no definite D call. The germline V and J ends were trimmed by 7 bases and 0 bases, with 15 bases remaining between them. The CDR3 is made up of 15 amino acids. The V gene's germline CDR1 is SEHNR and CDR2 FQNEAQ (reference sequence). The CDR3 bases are TGTGCCAGCAACAACCCGGGGATGGCTAACTATGGCTACACCTTC. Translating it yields CASNNPGMANYGYTF.

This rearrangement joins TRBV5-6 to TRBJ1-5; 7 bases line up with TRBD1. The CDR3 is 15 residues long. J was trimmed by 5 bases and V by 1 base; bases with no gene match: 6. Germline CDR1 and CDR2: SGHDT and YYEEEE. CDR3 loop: CASSLRWQGDQPQHF. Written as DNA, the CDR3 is TGTGCCAGCAGCTTGAGGTGGCAGGGGGATCAGCCCCAGCATTTT.

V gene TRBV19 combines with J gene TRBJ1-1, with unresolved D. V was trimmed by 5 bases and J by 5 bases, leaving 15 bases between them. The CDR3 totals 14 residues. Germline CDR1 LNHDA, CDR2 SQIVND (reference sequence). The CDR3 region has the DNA TGTGCCAGTAGTCCCCGGTCGCGAGGGACTGAAGCTTTCTTT. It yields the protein CASSPRSRGTEAFF.

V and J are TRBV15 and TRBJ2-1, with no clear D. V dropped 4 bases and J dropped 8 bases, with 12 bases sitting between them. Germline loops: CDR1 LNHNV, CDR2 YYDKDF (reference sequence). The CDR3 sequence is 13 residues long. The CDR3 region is CATSMRRGHEQFF. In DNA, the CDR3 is TGTGCCACCAGCATGCGTCGCGGCCATGAGCAGTTCTTC. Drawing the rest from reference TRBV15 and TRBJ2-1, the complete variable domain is DAMVIQNPRYQVTQFGKPVTLSCSQTLNHNVMYWYQQKSSQAPKLLFHYYDKDFNNEADTPDNFQSRRPNTSFCFLDIRSPGLGDTAMYLCATSMRRGHEQFFGPGTRLTVL.

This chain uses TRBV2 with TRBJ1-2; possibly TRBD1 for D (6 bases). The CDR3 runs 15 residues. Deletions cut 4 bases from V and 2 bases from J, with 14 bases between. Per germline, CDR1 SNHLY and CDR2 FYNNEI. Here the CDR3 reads CASSVQTGANYGYTF. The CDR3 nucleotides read TGTGCCAGCAGTGTCCAGACAGGCGCGAACTATGGCTACACCTTC.

The CDR3, as DNA: TGCGCCACCTCTCCGCGCCCGGGTTCAGCCTACGAGCAGTACTTC. It encodes CATSPRPGSAYEQYF. V gene TRBV5-1 combines with J gene TRBJ2-7; no clear D. Germline lookup yields CDR1 SGHRS and CDR2 YFSETQ. The CDR3 runs to 15 residues. Trimming took off 9 bases at V and 2 bases at J, with 21 bases between the two ends.

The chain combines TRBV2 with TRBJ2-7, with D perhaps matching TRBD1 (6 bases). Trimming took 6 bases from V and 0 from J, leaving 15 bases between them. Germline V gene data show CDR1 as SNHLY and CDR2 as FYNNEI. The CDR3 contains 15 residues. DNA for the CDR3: TGTGCCAGCAGCGCTAAACAGGGTAGCTCCTACGAGCAGTACTTC. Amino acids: CASSAKQGSSYEQYF.